The entry that follows covers one TCR beta chain sequence. The sample is drawn from a study of blood T cell repertoires in COVID-19. About the study: Samples taken during acute and convalescent COVID-19 were collected in the United States, Italy and Spain.

CDR1 and CDR2 from the germline V gene are LNHDA and SQIVND (reference sequence). V lost 5 bases and J lost 1, with 15 bases in between. This CDR3 spans 16 amino acids. TCRdb's copy holds only in-frame clones and misses some; the assay was immunoSEQ multiplex PCR. The sample has more than 250,000 clones, about 83% seen once. Participant age was roughly 18 to 95 years, and participants resided in roughly 24 US areas. Symptom resolution, clearance, or two negative PCRs marked donors in Cohort 3 as recovered. This receptor was taken from a woman between 35 and 50 years old who had recovered from COVID-19. Sequenced input: PBMCs or T cells enriched from blood (not recorded which). This chain connects TRBV19 to TRBJ1-3; a weak D match, TRBD1 (6 bases). This CDR3 reads CASSFTGMRSGNTIYF. The CDR3 nucleotides read TGTGCCAGTAGTTTCACAGGGATGCGGTCTGGAAACACCATATATTTT.